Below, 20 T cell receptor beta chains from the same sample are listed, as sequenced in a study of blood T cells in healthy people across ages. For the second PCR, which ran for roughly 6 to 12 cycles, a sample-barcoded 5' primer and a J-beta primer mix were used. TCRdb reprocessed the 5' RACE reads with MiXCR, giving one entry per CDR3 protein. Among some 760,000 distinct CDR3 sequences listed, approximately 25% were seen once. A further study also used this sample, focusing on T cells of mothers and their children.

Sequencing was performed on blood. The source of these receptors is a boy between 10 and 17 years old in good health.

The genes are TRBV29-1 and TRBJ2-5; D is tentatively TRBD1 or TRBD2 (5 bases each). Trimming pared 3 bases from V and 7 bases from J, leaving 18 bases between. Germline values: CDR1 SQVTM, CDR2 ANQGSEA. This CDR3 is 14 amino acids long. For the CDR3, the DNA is TGCAGCGTTGATGGGGGTCTTTCAGGCGGGACCCAGTACTTC. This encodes CSVDGGLSGGTQYF.

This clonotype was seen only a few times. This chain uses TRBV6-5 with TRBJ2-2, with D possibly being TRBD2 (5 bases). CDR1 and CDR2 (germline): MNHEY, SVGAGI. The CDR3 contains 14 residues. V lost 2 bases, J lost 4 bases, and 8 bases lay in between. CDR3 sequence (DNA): TGTGCCAGCAGTTACGGCGCGGGCACCGGGGAGCTGTTTTTT. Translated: CASSYGAGTGELFF.

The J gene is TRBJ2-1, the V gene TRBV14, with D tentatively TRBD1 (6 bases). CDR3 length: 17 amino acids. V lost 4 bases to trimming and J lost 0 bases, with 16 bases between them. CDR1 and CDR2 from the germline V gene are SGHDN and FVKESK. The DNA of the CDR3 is TGTGCCAGCAGCCCGTCGGTGGGGGCGGGCTCCTACAATGAGCAGTTCTTC. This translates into CASSPSVGAGSYNEQFF. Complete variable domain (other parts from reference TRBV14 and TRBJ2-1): EAGVTQFPSHSVIEKGQTVTLRCDPISGHDNLYWYRRVMGKEIKFLLHFVKESKQDESGMPNNRFLAERTGGTYSTLKVQPAELEDSGVYFCASSPSVGAGSYNEQFFGPGTRLTVL.

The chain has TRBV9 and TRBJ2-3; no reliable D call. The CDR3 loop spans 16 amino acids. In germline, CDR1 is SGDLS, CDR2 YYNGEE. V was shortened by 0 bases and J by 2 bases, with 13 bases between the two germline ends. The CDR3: CASSVEPVPNTDTQYF. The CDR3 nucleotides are TGTGCCAGCAGCGTAGAACCAGTACCTAACACAGATACGCAGTATTTT.

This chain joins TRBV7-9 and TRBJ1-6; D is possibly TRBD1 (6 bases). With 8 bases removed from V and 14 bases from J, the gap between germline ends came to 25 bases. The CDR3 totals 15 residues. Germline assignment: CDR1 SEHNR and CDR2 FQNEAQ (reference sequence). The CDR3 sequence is CASGGAEPTSGALHF. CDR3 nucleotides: TGTGCCAGCGGGGGGGCAGAACCAACTAGTGGAGCCCTCCACTTT.

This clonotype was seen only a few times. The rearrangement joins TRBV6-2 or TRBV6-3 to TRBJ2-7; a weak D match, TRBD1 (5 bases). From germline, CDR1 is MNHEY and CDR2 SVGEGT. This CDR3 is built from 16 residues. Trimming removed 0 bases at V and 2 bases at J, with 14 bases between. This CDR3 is CASSYSRRVFPYEQYF. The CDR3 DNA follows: TGTGCCAGCAGTTACTCGCGCAGGGTCTTCCCCTACGAGCAGTACTTC.

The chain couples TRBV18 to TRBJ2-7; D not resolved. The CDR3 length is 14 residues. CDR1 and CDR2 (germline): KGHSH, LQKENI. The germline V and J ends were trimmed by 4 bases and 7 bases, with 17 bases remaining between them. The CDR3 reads CASSLLKGYEEQYF. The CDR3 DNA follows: TGTGCCAGCTCACTCTTAAAAGGGTACGAAGAGCAGTACTTC.

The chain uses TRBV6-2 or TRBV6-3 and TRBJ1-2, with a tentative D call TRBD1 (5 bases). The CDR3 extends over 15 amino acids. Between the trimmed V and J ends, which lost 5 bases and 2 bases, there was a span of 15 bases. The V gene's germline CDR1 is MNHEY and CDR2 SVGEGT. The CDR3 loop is CASSETGTANYGYTF. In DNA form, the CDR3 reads TGTGCCAGCAGTGAGACCGGGACCGCGAACTATGGCTACACCTTC.

CDR3 region: CASSPTNFFETQYF. The CDR3 DNA is TGTGCCAGCAGCCCTACAAATTTCTTCGAGACCCAGTACTTC. This chain joins TRBV12-3 or TRBV12-4 and TRBJ2-5; D is undetermined. Between the trimmed V and J ends, which lost 6 bases and 5 bases, there was a span of 16 bases. CDR3 length equals 14 residues.

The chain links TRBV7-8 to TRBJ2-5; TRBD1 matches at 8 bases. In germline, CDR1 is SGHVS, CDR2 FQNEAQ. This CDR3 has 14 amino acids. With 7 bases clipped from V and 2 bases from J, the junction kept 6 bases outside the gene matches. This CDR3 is CASTRTGTQETQYF. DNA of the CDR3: TGTGCCAGCACCCGGACAGGGACTCAAGAGACCCAGTACTTC.

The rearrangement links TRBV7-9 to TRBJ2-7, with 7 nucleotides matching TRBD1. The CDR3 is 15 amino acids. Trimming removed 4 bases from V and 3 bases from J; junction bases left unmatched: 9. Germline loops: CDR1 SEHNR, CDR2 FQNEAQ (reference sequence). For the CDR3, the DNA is TGTGCCAGCAGCTCGTTTTCCGGGACAGTCTACGAGCAGTACTTC. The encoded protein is CASSSFSGTVYEQYF.

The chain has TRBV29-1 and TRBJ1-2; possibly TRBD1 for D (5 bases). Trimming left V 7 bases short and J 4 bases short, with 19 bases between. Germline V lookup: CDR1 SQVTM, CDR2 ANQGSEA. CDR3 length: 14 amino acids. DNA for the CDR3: TGCAGCGCTCCCACCCAGGAGACAGTCTATGGCTACACCTTC. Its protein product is CSAPTQETVYGYTF.

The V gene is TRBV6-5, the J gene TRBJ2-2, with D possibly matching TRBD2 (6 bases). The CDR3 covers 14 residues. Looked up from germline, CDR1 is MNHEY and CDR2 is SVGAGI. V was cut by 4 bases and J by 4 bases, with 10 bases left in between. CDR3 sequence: CASSWEVSTGELFF. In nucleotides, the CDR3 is TGTGCCAGCAGTTGGGAGGTTAGCACCGGGGAGCTGTTTTTT.

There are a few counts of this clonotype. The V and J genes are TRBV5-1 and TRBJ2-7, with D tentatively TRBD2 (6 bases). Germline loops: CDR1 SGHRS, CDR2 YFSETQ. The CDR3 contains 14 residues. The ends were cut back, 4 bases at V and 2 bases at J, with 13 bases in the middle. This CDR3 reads CASSPSGDAYEQYF. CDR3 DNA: TGCGCCAGCAGCCCATCGGGGGACGCCTACGAGCAGTACTTC. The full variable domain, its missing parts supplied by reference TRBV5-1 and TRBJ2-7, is KAGVTQTPRYLIKTRGQQVTLSCSPISGHRSVSWYQQTPGQGLQFLFEYFSETQRNKGNFPGRFSGRQFSNSRSEMNVSTLELGDSALYLCASSPSGDAYEQYFGPGTRLTVT.

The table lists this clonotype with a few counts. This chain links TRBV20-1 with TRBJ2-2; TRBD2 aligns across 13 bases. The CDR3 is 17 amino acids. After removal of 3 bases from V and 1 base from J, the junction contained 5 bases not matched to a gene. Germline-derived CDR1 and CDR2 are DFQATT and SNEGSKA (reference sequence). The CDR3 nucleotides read TGCAGTGCTAGGCCGACTAGCGGGGGGAAGAACACCGGGGAGCTGTTTTTT. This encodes CSARPTSGGKNTGELFF.

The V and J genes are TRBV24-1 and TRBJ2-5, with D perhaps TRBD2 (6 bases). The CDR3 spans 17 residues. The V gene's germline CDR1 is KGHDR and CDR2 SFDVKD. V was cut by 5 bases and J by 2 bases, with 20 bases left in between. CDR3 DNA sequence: TGTGCCACCAGTGGTACAGGCGGGGAATGGGGGCAAGAGACCCAGTACTTC. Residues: CATSGTGGEWGQETQYF.

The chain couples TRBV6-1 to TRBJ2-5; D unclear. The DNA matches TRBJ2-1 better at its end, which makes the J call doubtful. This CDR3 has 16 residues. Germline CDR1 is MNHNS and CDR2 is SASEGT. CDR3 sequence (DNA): TGTGCCAGCAGTCCTCTTACTGTGCCTAGGGACAATGAGCAGTTCTTC. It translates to CASSPLTVPRDNEQFF.

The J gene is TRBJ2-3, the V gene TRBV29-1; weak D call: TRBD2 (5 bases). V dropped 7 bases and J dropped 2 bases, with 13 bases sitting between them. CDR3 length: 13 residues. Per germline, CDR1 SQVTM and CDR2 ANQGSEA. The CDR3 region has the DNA TGCAGCGGGTCTGGGCGGGCCACAGATACGCAGTATTTT. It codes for CSGSGRATDTQYF.

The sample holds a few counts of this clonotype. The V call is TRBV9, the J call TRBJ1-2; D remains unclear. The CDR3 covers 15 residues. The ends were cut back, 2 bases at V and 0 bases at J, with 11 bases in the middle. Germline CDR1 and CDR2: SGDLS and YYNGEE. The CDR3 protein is CASSVGGFTNYGYTF. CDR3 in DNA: TGTGCCAGCAGCGTCGGAGGATTCACTAACTATGGCTACACCTTC.

The CDR3: CSARNRGSSYEQYF. CDR3 nucleotide sequence: TGCAGTGCCAGGAACAGGGGGAGCTCCTACGAGCAGTACTTC. The chain couples TRBV20-1 to TRBJ2-7; TRBD1 matches 8 bases. CDR3 length: 14 residues. The germline gives CDR1 DFQATT, CDR2 SNEGSKA (reference sequence). V lost 6 bases to trimming and J lost 0 bases; unmatched junction nucleotides: 7.